This T cell receptor beta chain was recorded in a study of T cells in localized non-small cell lung cancer. Clones were read by immunoSEQ multiplex PCR, and TCRdb kept only the in-frame ones, dropping some. The table has approximately 80,000 clones, around 84% seen once. Notes on the study in general: Adjacent lung was found to contain a median approximately 62 of the top 100 tumor clones. Uninvolved adjacent lung had the highest recorded T cell clonality, with tumor below it.

Germline CDR1 and CDR2: MDHEN and SYDVKM. V lost 2 bases to trimming and J lost 7 bases, with 9 bases between them. CDR3 length: 13 residues. This clone came up a few times. Its cognate antigen is unknown. The J gene is TRBJ1-5, the V gene TRBV28; D gene ambiguous. The receptor comes from a female donor at least 60 years old with stage I lung adenocarcinoma. Sample: peripheral blood, taken before any cancer treatment. The CDR3 coding sequence is TGTGCCAGCAGTTTAGAGTCCCTCCAGCCCCAGCATTTT. It specifies CASSLESLQPQHF.